This T cell receptor (beta chain) derives from a study of T cell responses to AZD1222 COVID-19 vaccine. The table came from immunoSEQ multiplex PCR; TCRdb's copy has only in-frame clones and leaves some out. The data hold 60,000 to 90,000 clones, with over 60% observed a single time. Looked up from germline, CDR1 is MNHEY and CDR2 is SMNVEV (reference sequence). The CDR3 consists of 16 residues. V lost 3 bases, J lost 4 bases, and 19 bases lay in between. V and J are TRBV27 and TRBJ2-7; either TRBD1 or TRBD2 may supply D (5 bases each). The receptor comes from an adult who received the MenACWY meningococcal vaccine as a control. The sample was peripheral blood, taken 28 days after the second dose of the MenACWY control vaccine. The CDR3 DNA follows: TGTGCCAGCAGTTTCAACGGCCGGGACGGAGGTTACGAGCAGTACTTC. Its protein is CASSFNGRDGGYEQYF.